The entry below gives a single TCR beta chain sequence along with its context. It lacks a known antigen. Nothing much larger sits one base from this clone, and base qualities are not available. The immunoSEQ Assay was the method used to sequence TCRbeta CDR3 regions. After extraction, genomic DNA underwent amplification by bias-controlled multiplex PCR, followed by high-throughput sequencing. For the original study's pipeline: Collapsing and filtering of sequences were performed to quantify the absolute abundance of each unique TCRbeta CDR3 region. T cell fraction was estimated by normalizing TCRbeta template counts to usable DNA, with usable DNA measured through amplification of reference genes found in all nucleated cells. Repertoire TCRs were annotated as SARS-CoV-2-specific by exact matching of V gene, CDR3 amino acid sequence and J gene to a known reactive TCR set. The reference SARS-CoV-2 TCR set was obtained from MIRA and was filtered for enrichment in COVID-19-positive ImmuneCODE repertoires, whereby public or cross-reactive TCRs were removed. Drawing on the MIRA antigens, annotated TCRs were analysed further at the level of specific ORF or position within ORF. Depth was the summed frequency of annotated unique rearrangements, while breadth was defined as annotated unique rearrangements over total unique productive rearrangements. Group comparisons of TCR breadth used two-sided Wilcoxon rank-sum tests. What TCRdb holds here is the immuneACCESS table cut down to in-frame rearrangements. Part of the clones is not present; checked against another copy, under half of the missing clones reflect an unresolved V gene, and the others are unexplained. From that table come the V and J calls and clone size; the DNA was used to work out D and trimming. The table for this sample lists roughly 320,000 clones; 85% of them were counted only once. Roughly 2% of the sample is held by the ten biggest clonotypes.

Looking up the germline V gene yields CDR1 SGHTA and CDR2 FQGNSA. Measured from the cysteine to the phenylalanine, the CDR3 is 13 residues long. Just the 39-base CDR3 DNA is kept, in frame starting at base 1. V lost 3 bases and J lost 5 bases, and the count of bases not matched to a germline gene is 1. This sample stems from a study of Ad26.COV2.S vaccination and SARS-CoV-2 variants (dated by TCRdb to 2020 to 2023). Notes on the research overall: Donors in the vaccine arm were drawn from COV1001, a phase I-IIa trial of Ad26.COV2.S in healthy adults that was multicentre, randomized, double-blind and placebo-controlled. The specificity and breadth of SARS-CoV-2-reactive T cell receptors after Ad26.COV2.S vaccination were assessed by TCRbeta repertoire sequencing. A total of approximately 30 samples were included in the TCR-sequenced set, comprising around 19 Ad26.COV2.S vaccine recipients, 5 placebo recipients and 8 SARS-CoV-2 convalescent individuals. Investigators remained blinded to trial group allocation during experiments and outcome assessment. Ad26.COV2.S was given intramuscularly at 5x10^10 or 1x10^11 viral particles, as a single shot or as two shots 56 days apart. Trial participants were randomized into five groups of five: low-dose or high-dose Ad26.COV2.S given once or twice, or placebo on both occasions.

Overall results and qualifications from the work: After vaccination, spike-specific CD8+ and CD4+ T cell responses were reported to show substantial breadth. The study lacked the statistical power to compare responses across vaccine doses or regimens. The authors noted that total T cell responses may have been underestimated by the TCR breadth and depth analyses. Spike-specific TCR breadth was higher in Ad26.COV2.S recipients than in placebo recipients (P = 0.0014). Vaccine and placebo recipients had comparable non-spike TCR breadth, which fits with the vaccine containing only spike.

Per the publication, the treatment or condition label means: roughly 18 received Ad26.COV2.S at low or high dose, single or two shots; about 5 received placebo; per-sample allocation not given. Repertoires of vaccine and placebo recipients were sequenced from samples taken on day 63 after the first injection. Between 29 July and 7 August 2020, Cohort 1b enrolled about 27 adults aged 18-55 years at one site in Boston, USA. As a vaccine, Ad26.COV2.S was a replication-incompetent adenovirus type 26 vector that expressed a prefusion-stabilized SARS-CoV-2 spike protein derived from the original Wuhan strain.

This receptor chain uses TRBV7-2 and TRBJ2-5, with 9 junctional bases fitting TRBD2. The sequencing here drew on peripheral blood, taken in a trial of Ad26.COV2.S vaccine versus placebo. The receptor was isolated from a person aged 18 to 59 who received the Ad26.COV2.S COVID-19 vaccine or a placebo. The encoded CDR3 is CASSFAGGETQYF. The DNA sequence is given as TGTGCCAGCAGCTTCGCGGGGGGGGAGACCCAGTACTTC. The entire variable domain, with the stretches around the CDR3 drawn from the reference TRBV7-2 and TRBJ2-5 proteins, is GAGVSQSPSNKVTEKGKDVELRCDPISGHTALYWYRQSLGQGLEFLIYFQGNSAPDKSGLPSDRFSAERTGGSVSTLTIQRTQQEDSAVYLCASSFAGGETQYFGPGTRLLVL.